This TCR beta chain stems from a study of breast tumors, draining lymph nodes, adjacent tissues. V shed 4 bases and J 8 bases; nucleotides not matched to a gene: 13. Germline CDR1 MGHDK, CDR2 SYGVNS. The CDR3 consists of 17 residues. TCRdb redid the calling of the multiplex PCR reads with MiXCR, one entry per CDR3 protein. The data show 150,000 to 200,000 distinct CDR3 sequences, 30% to 35% seen once. The lymph nodes were axillary draining lymph nodes from breast cancer patients. Material: axillary lymph node tissue. The TCR comes from a female donor with breast cancer. Some clones in this sample may be carry-over from other donors' samples. The chain has TRBV25-1 and TRBJ2-1; 11 nucleotides align to TRBD1. The CDR3 reads CASSARDRTGGWYEQFF. The CDR3 DNA sequence: TGTGCCAGCAGTGCTAGAGATAGGACAGGGGGCTGGTATGAGCAGTTCTTC.